This T cell receptor (beta chain) was sequenced in a study of blood T cells in healthy people across ages. Then a second PCR, running roughly 7 to 11 cycles, was carried out with a sample-barcoded 5' primer and a J-beta primer mix. Via MiXCR, TCRdb re-called the 5' RACE reads, giving one row per CDR3 protein. Of approximately 800,000 distinct CDR3 sequences in the sample, over 45% were seen once. Study-wide results and limits: Bulk PBMC profiling left naive and antigen-experienced comparisons inconclusive. Investigators viewed diversity estimates from one million T cells as underestimates, the study reported. Higher diversity and more naive CD4+ cells were features of long-lived donors, compared to aged donors.

In the case of this clonotype: Its specificity is not known.

Germline V gene data show CDR1 as SEHNR and CDR2 as FQNEAQ (reference sequence). The V and J ends lost 2 bases and 3 bases respectively, with 16 bases between them. This CDR3 comprises 16 residues. The source is a man aged 25-40 years in good health. The chain links TRBV7-9 to TRBJ1-2; tentative D call: TRBD1 (5 bases). Sequences were obtained from blood. The CDR3 sequence is CASSLRDGVRDYGYTF. In DNA form, the CDR3 reads TGTGCCAGCAGCTTAAGGGACGGGGTCCGTGACTATGGCTACACCTTC.